This T cell receptor (beta chain) comes out of a study of cytomegalovirus exposure and HLA in healthy donors. Findings of the study overall: Overall, 164 TCR beta chains were annotated as cytomegalovirus-associated. V- and J-gene trimming of TCR beta was linked (in a later analysis) to a missense DCLRE1C variant.

The PCR used 60 Vbeta and 13 Jbeta primers. Method: immunoSEQ multiplex PCR; TCRdb's copy keeps in-frame clones and lacks some. The sample has fewer than 200,000 clones, about 90% seen once. This clone was counted only a few times. Its antigen is currently unknown. CDR1 is SGHVS, CDR2 FQNEAQ, per germline. The CDR3 contains 14 residues. Trimming left V 2 bases short and J 5 bases short, with 12 bases between. The V call is TRBV7-8, the J call TRBJ2-5; D gene ambiguous. The sample comprised PBMCs. The receptor was derived from a girl in the first two years of life in good health and CMV-seronegative. CDR3 in DNA: TGTGCCAGCAGCTTATTAGCTCCTGGGGAGACCCAGTACTTC. Translated: CASSLLAPGETQYF.